The 3 T cell receptor beta chains in this list originate from one sample, sequenced in a study of CD8+CD57+ T cells in acquired aplastic anemia. The template for TCR beta VDJ and CDR3 sequence profiling was genomic DNA. In TCRdb, the reads were re-called with MiXCR into one record per CDR3 protein. Of 150,000 to 200,000 distinct CDR3 sequences listed, nearly 50% were seen once; the top ten hold approximately 9.7%. Previously, flow cytometry had revealed CD8+CD57+ cell expansion in the patients chosen for sequencing. The sequenced material came from sorted CD4+, CD8+, or CD8+CD57+ T cells (not recorded which) from PBMCs. The receptors originated from a human donor with aplastic anemia.

This chain uses TRBV20-1 with TRBJ2-2; no definite D call. This CDR3 contains 15 residues. Trimming cost V 0 bases and J 3 bases, with 11 bases left between them. The germline V gene has CDR1 DFQATT and CDR2 SNEGSKA (reference sequence). In DNA, the CDR3 is TGCAGTGCTAGAGATATGGCATCCGACACCGGGGAGCTGTTTTTT. Its protein product is CSARDMASDTGELFF.

This clonotype was observed at least ten times. The gene calls are TRBV7-9 and TRBJ2-5, with 8 bases matching TRBD1. The germline V gene has CDR1 SEHNR and CDR2 FQNEAQ (reference sequence). CDR3 size: 13 residues. J gave up 2 bases and V 8 bases, and 4 bases lay outside the gene matches. The DNA of the CDR3 is TGTGCCAGCCAAGACAGGGGACAAGAGACCCAGTACTTC. It is translated as CASQDRGQETQYF.

The rearrangement links TRBV14 to TRBJ2-5; the D gene is possibly TRBD1 (5 bases). Looked up from germline, CDR1 is SGHDN and CDR2 is FVKESK. Trimming stripped 5 bases from V and 2 bases from J, with 12 bases between. The CDR3 has 14 residues. The CDR3 coding sequence is TGTGCCAGCAGCAAACAGGCGATACAAGAGACCCAGTACTTC. It translates to CASSKQAIQETQYF.